This TCR beta chain was sequenced during a study of blood T cell repertoires in COVID-19. Assay: immunoSEQ multiplex PCR; the TCRdb copy retains only in-frame clones and omits some. The table shows 200,000 to 300,000 clones, with about 83% occurring only once. V dropped 9 bases and J dropped 5; count of bases not matched to a gene: 8. The CDR3 runs to 14 residues. Per germline, CDR1 LGHNT and CDR2 FRNRAP. The sequenced sample consisted of PBMCs or T cells enriched from blood (not recorded which). The clonotype was recovered from a middle-aged woman who had been exposed to COVID-19. V is TRBV12-5 and J is TRBJ2-1; TRBD2 aligns across 9 bases. The CDR3 sequence: CASSRLAENNEQFF. The CDR3 DNA reads TGTGCTAGCTCACGACTAGCGGAGAACAATGAGCAGTTCTTC.